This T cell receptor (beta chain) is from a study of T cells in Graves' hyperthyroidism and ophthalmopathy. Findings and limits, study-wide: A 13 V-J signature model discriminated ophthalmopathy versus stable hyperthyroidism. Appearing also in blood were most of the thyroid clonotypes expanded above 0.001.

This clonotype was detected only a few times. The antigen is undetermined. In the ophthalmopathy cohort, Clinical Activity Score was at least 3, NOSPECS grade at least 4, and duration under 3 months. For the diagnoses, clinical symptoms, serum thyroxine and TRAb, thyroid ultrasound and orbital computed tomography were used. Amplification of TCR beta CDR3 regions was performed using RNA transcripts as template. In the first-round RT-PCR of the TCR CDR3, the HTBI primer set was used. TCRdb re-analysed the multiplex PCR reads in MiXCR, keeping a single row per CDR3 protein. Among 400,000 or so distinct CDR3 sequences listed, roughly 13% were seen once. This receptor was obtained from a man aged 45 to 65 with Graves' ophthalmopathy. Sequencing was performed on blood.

The CDR3 coding sequence is TGTGCCAGCAGTTTCGGGGGGACTACCCTCGAGACCCAGTACTTC. Its translation is CASSFGGTTLETQYF. The chain links TRBV27 to TRBJ2-5; 7 positions match TRBD2. Germline CDR1 and CDR2: MNHEY and SMNVEV (reference sequence). Trimming removed 3 bases from V and 5 bases from J; junction bases left unmatched: 9. The CDR3 length is 15 residues.